The clone carrying this T cell receptor (beta chain) was counted many times. These data originate in a study of neurological immune-mediated disorders. MiXCR, run by TCRdb on the 5' RACE reads, gives a single entry per CDR3 protein. Of 14,000 or so distinct CDR3 sequences in the sample, less than 15% were seen once. CDR3 length: 15 amino acids. The J segment lost 5 bases and the V segment lost 5 bases, leaving 8 bases of the junction unmatched. The germline gives CDR1 MNHEY, CDR2 SVGEGT. Sequencing used CD8+ T cells from blood. The rearrangement uses TRBV6-2 or TRBV6-3 and TRBJ2-5, with TRBD2 matching over 10 bases. This sequence originates from a female donor with HTLV-1-associated myelopathy (HAM/TSP). This CDR3 is CASSDLAGVRETQYF. The CDR3 DNA reads TGTGCCAGCAGTGACCTAGCGGGGGTCCGGGAGACCCAGTACTTC.